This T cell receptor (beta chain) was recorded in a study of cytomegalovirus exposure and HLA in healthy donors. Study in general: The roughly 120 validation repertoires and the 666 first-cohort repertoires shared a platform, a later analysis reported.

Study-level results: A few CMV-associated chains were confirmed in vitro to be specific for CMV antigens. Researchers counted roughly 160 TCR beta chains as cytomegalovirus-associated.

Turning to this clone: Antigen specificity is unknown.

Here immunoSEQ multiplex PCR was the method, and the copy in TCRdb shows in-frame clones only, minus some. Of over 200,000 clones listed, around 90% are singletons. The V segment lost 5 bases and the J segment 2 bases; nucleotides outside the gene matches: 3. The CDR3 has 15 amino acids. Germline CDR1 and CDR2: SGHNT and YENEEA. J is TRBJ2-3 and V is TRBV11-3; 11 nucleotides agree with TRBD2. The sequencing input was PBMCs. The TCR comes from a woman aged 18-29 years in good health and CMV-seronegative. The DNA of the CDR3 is TGTGCCAGCAGCCAACTAGCGGGGGCCACAGATACGCAGTATTTT. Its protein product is CASSQLAGATDTQYF.